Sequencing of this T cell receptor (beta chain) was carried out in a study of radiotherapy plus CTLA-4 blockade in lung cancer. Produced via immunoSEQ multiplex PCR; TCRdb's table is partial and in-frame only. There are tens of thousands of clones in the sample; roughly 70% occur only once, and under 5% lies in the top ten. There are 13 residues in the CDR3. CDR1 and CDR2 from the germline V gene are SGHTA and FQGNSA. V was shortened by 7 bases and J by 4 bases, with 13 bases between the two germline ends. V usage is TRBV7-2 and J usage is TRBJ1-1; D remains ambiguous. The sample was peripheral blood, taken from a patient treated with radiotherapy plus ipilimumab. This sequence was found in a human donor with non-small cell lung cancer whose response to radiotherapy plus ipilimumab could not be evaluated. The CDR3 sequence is CASTEGWSTEAFF. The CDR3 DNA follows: TGTGCCAGCACCGAGGGATGGAGCACTGAAGCTTTCTTT.